This T cell receptor beta chain comes out of a study of T cell repertoires in cytomegalovirus infection. Study-wide context: Both a matching HLA type and CMV infection were indicated by public TCR beta signatures.

Germline V gives CDR1 SGHTA, CDR2 FQGNSA. CDR3 length equals 13 residues. Trimming at V came to 7 bases and at J to 3 bases, leaving 5 bases not matched to a gene. A single record per CDR3 protein comes from TCRdb applying MiXCR to the reads. The repertoire holds some 920,000 distinct CDR3 sequences, with about a third as singletons. This clonotype has just a few counts. Its antigen is still unknown. The sequence derives from a human donor in good health (CMV status not recorded). Some clones in this sample may be carry-over from other donors' samples. V and J are TRBV7-2 and TRBJ1-2, with 7 bases fitting TRBD1. Sequenced material: cultured CD8+ T cells from PBMCs, taken from culture after CMV antigen stimulation. The chain's CDR3 is CASTVTGDYGYTF. The CDR3 nucleotides read TGTGCCAGCACTGTTACAGGGGACTATGGCTACACCTTC.